Listed below are T cell receptor beta chains from one sample, sequenced in a study of CD8+ T cells in alopecia areata. The assay was immunoSEQ multiplex PCR, and TCRdb's table has in-frame clones only and misses some. Of about 180,000 clones in the sample, about 54% are singletons; the top ten hold roughly 17%. The sequencing here drew on CD4+ T cells sorted from blood, taken between weeks 55 and 65, from a patient treated with tofacitinib. These receptors were obtained from a human donor with alopecia areata. Each CDR3 is given with its conserved first and last residue. The D gene is left open where the match is weak. The listing skips clone size in some rows; elsewhere it reads once, few, many or a size class.

>few|TRBV11-2|TRBD1|TRBJ1-1
TGTGCCGAAGAGAAATGGACAGGGCCTATGAACACTGAAGCTTTCTTT
CAEEKWTGPMNTEAFF
>NA|TRBV5-1|NA|TRBJ1-6
TGCGCCAGCAGCCGGGGAACGCTCAATTCACCCCTCCACTTT
CASSRGTLNSPLHF
>NA|TRBV20-1|NA|TRBJ2-7
TGCAGTGCTAGCGGGGGCTACGAGCAGTACTTC
CSASGGYEQYF
>NA|TRBV30|NA|TRBJ1-2
TGTGCCCTCCACGACCAATCTCCCGCCTACGGCTATGGCTACACCTTC
CALHDQSPAYGYGYTF
>NA|TRBV15|NA|TRBJ2-7
TGTGCCACCAGCAGAGATAACAGGGACACCTACGAGCAGTACTTC
CATSRDNRDTYEQYF
>NA|TRBV5-6|NA|TRBJ1-1
TGTGCCTCCGGCGTTTACACTGAAGCTTTCTTT
CASGVYTEAFF
>NA|TRBV7-9|TRBD1|TRBJ1-4
TGTGCCAGCAGCCCCACAGGGGGCCTTGATGAAAAACTGTTTTTT
CASSPTGGLDEKLFF
>NA|TRBV19|NA|TRBJ2-7
TGTGCCAGTAGTATAGGCGGGACCTACGAGCAGTACTTC
CASSIGGTYEQYF
>NA|TRBV7-8|TRBD1|TRBJ1-3
TGTGCCACCCTACAGGGGAGAGTTGGAAACACCATATATTTT
CATLQGRVGNTIYF
>few|TRBV7-2|NA|TRBJ2-1
TGTGCCAGCAGCTACTATAACAATGAGCAGTTCTTC
CASSYYNNEQFF
>NA|TRBV19|NA|TRBJ1-1
TGTGCCAGTAGTATACGGCAGAACACTGAAGCTTTCTTT
CASSIRQNTEAFF
>NA|TRBV30|NA|TRBJ1-4
TGTGCCTGGAACCCAGGGCCCAATGAAAAACTGTTTTTT
CAWNPGPNEKLFF
>once|TRBV30|TRBD1|TRBJ1-2
TGTGCCTGGAGGGACCCTACAGGGGGACGTGGCTACACCTTC
CAWRDPTGGRGYTF
>NA|TRBV29-1|NA|TRBJ2-3
TGCAGCGTTGATCTGGGGGACTCGTCAGTAGCAGATACGCAGTATTTT
CSVDLGDSSVADTQYF
>few|TRBV5-6|NA|TRBJ2-7
TGTGCCAGCAGCTTGGCCCCGACAGGTAATCGCTACGAGCAGTACTTC
CASSLAPTGNRYEQYF
>many|TRBV5-6|NA|TRBJ2-1
TGTGCCAGCAGCTTGGGCAGGGGACACAATGAGCAGTTCTTC
CASSLGRGHNEQFF
>NA|TRBV18|TRBD1|TRBJ1-6
TGTGCCAGCTCACTCCAAGGACAGGGGACAAATTCACCCCTCCACTTT
CASSLQGQGTNSPLHF
>NA|TRBV6-1|NA|TRBJ1-4
TGTGCCAGCAGTGAGGCGGCGCGGGGTTTAGAAAAACTGTTTTTT
CASSEAARGLEKLFF
>NA|TRBV7-8|NA|TRBJ2-7
TGTGCCAGCAGCACGCGCCCCTACGAGCAGTACTTC
CASSTRPYEQYF
>NA|TRBV6-5|NA|TRBJ2-3
TGTGCCAGCAGCGTTAGCAGGGTTACCACAGATACGCAGTATTTT
CASSVSRVTTDTQYF
>NA|TRBV6-5|NA|TRBJ2-4
TGTGCCAGCAGTGCGGGGTTCACCAAAAACATTCAGTACTTC
CASSAGFTKNIQYF
>medium-sized|TRBV6-1|NA|TRBJ1-1
TGTGCCAGCAGAGGCGGGACAAAGAATGAAGCTTTCTTT
CASRGGTKNEAFF
>NA|TRBV29-1|NA|TRBJ2-3
TGCAGCGTTGAGAGTGGCGGGACCGGCACAGATACGCAGTATTTT
CSVESGGTGTDTQYF
>NA|TRBV7-8|NA|TRBJ1-5
TGTGCCAGCAGCTTAGCGGATATCCATAGCAATCAGCCCCAGCATTTT
CASSLADIHSNQPQHF
>few|TRBV10-3|NA|TRBJ2-5
TGTGCCATCAGTGGGGCAGAAGAGACCCAGTACTTC
CAISGAEETQYF
>NA|TRBV29-1|NA|TRBJ1-1
TGCAGCGTTGAAGTTGGGCAGCTCACTGAAGCTTTCTTT
CSVEVGQLTEAFF
>NA|TRBV15|NA|TRBJ1-6
TGTGCCACCAGCAGACAGCCGAATTCACCCCTCCACTTT
CATSRQPNSPLHF
>NA|TRBV6-1|NA|TRBJ1-1
TGTGCCAGCAGTGAAGCCAGGTCTAGTCGTCTTAGTTCCGCTGAAGCTTTCTTT
CASSEARSSRLSSAEAFF
>few|TRBV29-1|NA|TRBJ2-2
TGCAGCGTTGGGGCTATGAGTTCTTCGGAGCTGTTTTTT
CSVGAMSSSELFF
>few|TRBV29-1|NA|TRBJ1-2
TGCAGCGTTGGGGGAGGCAGGTTCGCCTATGGCTACACCTTC
CSVGGGRFAYGYTF
>NA|TRBV6-5|NA|TRBJ1-1
TGTGCCAGCAGTTACGCCTTGCGAGAGAACACTGAAGCTTTCTTT
CASSYALRENTEAFF
>NA|TRBV5-1|TRBD1|TRBJ1-1
TGCGCCAGCAGACTCGACCCGGGACAGCTGAACACTGAAGCTTTCTTT
CASRLDPGQLNTEAFF
>NA|TRBV15|NA|TRBJ1-2
TGTGCCACCAGCACCCGTAGGAGGGGTCGGCAATATGGCTACACCTTC
CATSTRRRGRQYGYTF
>NA|TRBV2|TRBD1|TRBJ1-1
TGTGCCACCGGCGGGGCAGGGGGGAGCCCTGAAGCTTTCTTT
CATGGAGGSPEAFF
>NA|TRBV7-2|NA|TRBJ2-1
TGTGCCAGACCTCACCCGGGGGCGAGTCGCAATGAGCAGTTCTTC
CARPHPGASRNEQFF
>few|TRBV29-1|NA|TRBJ1-2
TGCAGCGTGAACGTTCGGAAAAGCTATGGCTACACCTTC
CSVNVRKSYGYTF
>once|TRBV5-6|TRBD1|TRBJ2-7
TGTGCCAGCAGCTCCGGGACAGGGGCCGGGACTAAAAAATTC
CASSSGTGAGTKKF
>NA|TRBV29-1|NA|TRBJ2-3
TGCAGCGTTGGAGGCAGTTTTTACACAGATACGCAGTATTTT
CSVGGSFYTDTQYF
>few|TRBV4-2|NA|TRBJ2-5
TGTGCCAGCAGCCAGGGCAATAGCGGCCAAGAGACCCAGTACTTC
CASSQGNSGQETQYF
>NA|TRBV19|NA|TRBJ2-3
TGTGCCAGTAGTCTCAGGGACAACCTCGCAGATACGCAGTATTTT
CASSLRDNLADTQYF